This TCR beta chain was documented in a study of T cells in localized non-small cell lung cancer. Produced via immunoSEQ multiplex PCR; TCRdb's table is partial and in-frame only. The repertoire consists of more than 30,000 clones, with approximately 91% occurring once and the leading ten covering 4.2%. Broader study findings: The study found T cell clonality highest in uninvolved adjacent lung, above tumor. A median of approximately 57 clones ranked among the top 100 in tumor appeared in adjacent lung. Since sequencing was restricted to only one region of the tumor, intratumor heterogeneity remains a possibility. A higher density of T cells in blood coincided with extended overall survival.

This clone was recorded a few times. The antigen remains undetermined. One junction end does not reproduce the germline sequence, and a read error may be involved. The CDR3 is made up of 12 amino acids. CDR1 MDHEN and CDR2 SYDVKM come from the germline V gene. The chain couples TRBV28 to TRBJ1-5; maybe TRBD1 (6 bases). The specimen comprised peripheral blood mononuclear cells, sampled before any cancer treatment. This TCR was recovered from a woman aged 35 to 70 with stage III lung adenocarcinoma. The DNA for the CDR3 is TGTGCCAGCAGTTTATCCAGGGGCGTTACTTATTTT. Translated: CASSLSRGVTYF.